This T cell receptor (beta chain) was captured in a study of tumor and adjacent non-tumor tissue in lung cancer (dated 2018 in TCRdb). Regarding the complete study: Of the cohort, about a dozen patients had adenocarcinoma, 2 had squamous cell carcinoma and 1 had small cell lung cancer. The study compared bulk TCRbeta repertoires between lung tumor tissue and matched distant non-tumor lung tissue from about 14 lung cancer patients. Around 31 paired specimens, one tumor and one normal lung sample per patient, were profiled by TCRbeta CDR3 sequencing. Ages among the approximately 15 patients ranged from roughly 30 to 76 years, there were around ten men and 5 women, and disease was at TNM stage I to III. In total, sequencing yielded 125,075,908 productive TCRbeta reads, which works out to an average of around 4.2 million reads per sample. Points the paper makes about the study in general: Neither the sequencing platform nor unique molecular identifiers are named or mentioned anywhere in the methods. Peripheral blood was not sequenced, so blood TCRbeta repertoires in these lung cancer patients were not examined. The top 100 clones made up a significantly larger cumulative share of the repertoire in normal lung than in tumor tissue. TCR diversity (inverse Simpson) was significantly higher in tumor than in normal lung tissue (roughly 430 vs 170, P = 0.0075, Mann-Whitney U test). Significantly higher TCR diversity was found in younger patients, and higher tumor TCR diversity was associated with shorter overall and disease-free survival. Only about 15 patients were included in the cohort, and the need for larger samples and more detailed clinical data was noted by the authors.

The method behind the library was multiplex PCR. TCRdb names Illumina HiSeq 2500 as the instrument used. TCRbeta libraries were constructed through three rounds of nested PCR with primers (Table S4) according to protocols adapted from ARM-PCR. Before sequencing, PCR products of 200-500 bp were cut from the gel and purified using the QIAquick gel extraction kit. The published analysis was carried out like this. Trimmomatic was used to clean the reads, FLASH was used to merge the reads into complete CDR3 sequences, and MiTCR was used to assign the reads to V(D)J germline segments. Clonal diversity was computed as the inverse Simpson's index with VDJtools. Productive reads were defined as in-frame sequences without a premature stop codon. TCRdb reworked the public reads: Q25 trimming with fastp, MiXCR clone assembly, productive beta chains retained. Rows merge per CDR3 protein into single entries with the most common DNA and genes. The V and J calls here are based on TCRdb, not the publication. In all, the sample holds about 75,000 distinct CDR3 sequences, and around four fifths of those were seen once. Roughly 12% of the sample rests with the top ten.

CDR1 is given as MDHEN and CDR2 as SYDVKM, both from the germline V gene. Inclusive of the bounding cysteine and phenylalanine, the CDR3 is 16 residues long. Only the CDR3 part of the read is kept: 48 bases, read in frame from the first base. RNA was isolated from bulk, unsorted tissue, and RNA quality was assessed with a NanoDrop ND-1000 and an Agilent 2100. The donors were newly diagnosed lung cancer patients admitted for thoracic surgery in China from August to November 2014 who had not received prior chemotherapy. Patients who had received previous radiotherapy or chemotherapy, or who had another concurrent cancer, were excluded from the study. Pieces of surgical tissue measuring about 1-2 cm3 were kept in RNAlater solution and held at -80 degrees C until needed. About this clonotype: Its recognized antigen is unknown. Relative to the germline gene, one junction end is altered; a read error may explain this.

The chain employs TRBV28 and TRBJ2-7, with no reliable assignment of the D segment. The sequence was obtained from a woman aged 45-65 years with non-small cell lung cancer. Specimen: lung tumor tissue. The CDR3 protein sequence reads: CTTSSIRRSLSYEQYF. The DNA is TGTACCACTTCCAGTATTAGGAGAAGCCTCTCCTATGAGCAGTACTTC.